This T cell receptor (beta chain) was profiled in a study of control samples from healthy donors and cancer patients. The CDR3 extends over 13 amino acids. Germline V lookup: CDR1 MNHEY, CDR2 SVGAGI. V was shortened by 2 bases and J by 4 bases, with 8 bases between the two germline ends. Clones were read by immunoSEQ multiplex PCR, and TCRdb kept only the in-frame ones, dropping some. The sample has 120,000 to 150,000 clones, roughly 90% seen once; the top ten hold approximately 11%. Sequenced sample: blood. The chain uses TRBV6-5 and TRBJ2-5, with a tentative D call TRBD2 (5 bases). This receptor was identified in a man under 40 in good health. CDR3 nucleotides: TGTGCCAGCAGTTACATGGGGAGAGAGACCCAGTACTTC. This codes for CASSYMGRETQYF.